The clone carrying this T cell receptor beta chain is judged medium-sized. What it recognizes is unknown. TCRdb reprocessed the reads with MiXCR, giving one entry per CDR3 protein. Here the sample spans 60,000 to 65,000 distinct CDR3 sequences, 21% being singletons. Germline V gene sequence: CDR1 MNHEY, CDR2 SMNVEV (reference sequence). The CDR3 totals 15 residues. V shed 0 bases and J shed 2 bases, with 9 bases lying between them. This sample is part of a study of lung T cells in sarcoidosis with Löfgren's syndrome. Study-level points and caveats: Multiple Löfgren's syndrome patients reportedly shared TRAV12-1 and TRBV2 CDR3 motifs.

The sample consisted of CD4+ T cells from PBMCs. This clonotype was obtained from a human donor with sarcoidosis (Löfgren's syndrome or another form), or a control subject (not recorded which). J is TRBJ2-3 and V is TRBV27; TRBD2 is a possible D gene (6 bases). CDR3 region: CASSLSSGYTDTQYF. CDR3 DNA sequence: TGTGCCAGCAGTTTATCTAGCGGATACACAGATACGCAGTATTTT.